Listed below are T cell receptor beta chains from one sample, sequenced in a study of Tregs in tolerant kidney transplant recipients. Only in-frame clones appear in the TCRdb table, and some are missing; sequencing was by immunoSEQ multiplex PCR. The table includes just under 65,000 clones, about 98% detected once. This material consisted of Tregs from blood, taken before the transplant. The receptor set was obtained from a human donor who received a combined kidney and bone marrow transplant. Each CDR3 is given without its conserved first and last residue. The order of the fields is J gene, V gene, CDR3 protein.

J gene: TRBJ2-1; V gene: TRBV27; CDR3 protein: ASSPPGLGTYNEQF
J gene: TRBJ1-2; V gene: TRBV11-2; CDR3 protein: ASSKDQGALSYGYT
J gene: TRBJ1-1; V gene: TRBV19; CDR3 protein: ASSIGQGLNTEAF
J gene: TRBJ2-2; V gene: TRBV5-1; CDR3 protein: ASSLSGAHTGELF
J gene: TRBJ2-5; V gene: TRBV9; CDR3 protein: ASSVGLAGGFQETQY
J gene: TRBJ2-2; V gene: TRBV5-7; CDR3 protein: ASSLGRGELF
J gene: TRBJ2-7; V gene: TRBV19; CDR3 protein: ASSFLSGSYEQY
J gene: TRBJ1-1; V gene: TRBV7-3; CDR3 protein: ASRVNRGTEAF
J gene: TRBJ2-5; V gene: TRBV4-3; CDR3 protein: ASSLSGLADQETQY
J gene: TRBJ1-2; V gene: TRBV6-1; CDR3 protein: ASSGWARVGYT
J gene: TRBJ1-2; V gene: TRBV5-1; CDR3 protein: ASSARQGAYYGYT
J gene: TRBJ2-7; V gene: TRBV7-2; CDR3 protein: ASSLVGTGGIYEQY
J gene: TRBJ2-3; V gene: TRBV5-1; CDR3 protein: ASRPTGVDTQY
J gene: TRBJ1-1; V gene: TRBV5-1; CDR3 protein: ASSPGGLNTEAF
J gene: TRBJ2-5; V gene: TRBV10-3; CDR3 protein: AISESIGEEETQY
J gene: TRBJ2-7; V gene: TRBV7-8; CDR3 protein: ASSTRDKPYEQY
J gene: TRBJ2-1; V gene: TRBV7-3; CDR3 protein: ASSLGKGDEQF
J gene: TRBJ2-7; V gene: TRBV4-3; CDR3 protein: ASSQVVDYSYEQY
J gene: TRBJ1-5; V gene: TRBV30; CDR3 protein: AWSTTGRNQPQH
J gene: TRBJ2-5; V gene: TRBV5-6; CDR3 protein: ASSFRGPVRETQY
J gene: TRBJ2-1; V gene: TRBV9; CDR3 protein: ASSVSGNEQF
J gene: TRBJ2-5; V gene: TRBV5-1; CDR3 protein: ASSQLAGGQETQY
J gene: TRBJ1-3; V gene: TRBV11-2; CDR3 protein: ASSRRGGGNTIY
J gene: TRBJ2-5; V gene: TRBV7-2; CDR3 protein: ASSLRRGRWETQY
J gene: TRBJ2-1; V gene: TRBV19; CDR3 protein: ASSMEGAGYNEQF
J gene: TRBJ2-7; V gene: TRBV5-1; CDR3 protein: ASSFSRGSYEQY
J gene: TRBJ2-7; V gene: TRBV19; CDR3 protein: ASSTLQGGPYEQY
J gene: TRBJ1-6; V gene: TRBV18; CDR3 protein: ASSRAGFLDSPLH
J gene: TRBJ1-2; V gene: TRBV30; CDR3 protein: AGGLGSPYGYT
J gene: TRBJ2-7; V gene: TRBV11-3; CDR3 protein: ASTSTGASYEQY
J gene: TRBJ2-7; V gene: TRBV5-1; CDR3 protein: ASSLAGYYEQY
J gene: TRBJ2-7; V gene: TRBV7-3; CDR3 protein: ASSLVQGSEQY
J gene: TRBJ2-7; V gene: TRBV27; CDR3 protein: ASTTDRGLYEQY
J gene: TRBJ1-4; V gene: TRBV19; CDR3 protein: ASSIGRGHEKLF
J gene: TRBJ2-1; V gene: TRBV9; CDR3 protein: ASSATSGRNEQF
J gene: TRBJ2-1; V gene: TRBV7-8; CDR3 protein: ASSSRDRALNEQF
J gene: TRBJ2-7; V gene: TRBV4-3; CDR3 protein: ASSQEPGTGFYEQY
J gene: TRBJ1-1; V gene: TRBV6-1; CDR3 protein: ASRDRAEAF
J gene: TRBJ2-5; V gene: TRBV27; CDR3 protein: ASSKGLAGGETQY
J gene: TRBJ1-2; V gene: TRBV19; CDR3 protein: ASSNRVGYT
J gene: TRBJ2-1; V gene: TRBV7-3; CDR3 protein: ASSLRGIAGGEQF
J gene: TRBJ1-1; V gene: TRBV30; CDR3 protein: AWSGVPASPPF
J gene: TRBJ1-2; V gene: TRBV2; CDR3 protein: ASSLGQGATGYT
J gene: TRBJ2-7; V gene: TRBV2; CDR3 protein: ASSEALRGREQY
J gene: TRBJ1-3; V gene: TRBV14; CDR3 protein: ASSRDRVGNTIY
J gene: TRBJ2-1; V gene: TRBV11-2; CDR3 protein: ASSKAGLAWYNEQF
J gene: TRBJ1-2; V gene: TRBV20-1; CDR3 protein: SARPGYGYT
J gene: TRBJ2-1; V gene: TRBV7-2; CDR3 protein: ASSLGRGLYNEQF
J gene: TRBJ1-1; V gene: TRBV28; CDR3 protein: ASSLPFVTEAF
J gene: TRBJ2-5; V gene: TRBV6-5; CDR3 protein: ASSRLAGGTETQY
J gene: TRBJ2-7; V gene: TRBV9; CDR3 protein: ASSGGTGLDSYEQY
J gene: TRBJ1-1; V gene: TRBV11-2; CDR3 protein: ASSLEPGNTEAF
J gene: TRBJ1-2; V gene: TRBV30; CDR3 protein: ALTGGGYGYT
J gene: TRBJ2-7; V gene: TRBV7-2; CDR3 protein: ASRSGLAGGEQY
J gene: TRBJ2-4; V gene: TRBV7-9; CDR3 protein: ASSLGTGIQY